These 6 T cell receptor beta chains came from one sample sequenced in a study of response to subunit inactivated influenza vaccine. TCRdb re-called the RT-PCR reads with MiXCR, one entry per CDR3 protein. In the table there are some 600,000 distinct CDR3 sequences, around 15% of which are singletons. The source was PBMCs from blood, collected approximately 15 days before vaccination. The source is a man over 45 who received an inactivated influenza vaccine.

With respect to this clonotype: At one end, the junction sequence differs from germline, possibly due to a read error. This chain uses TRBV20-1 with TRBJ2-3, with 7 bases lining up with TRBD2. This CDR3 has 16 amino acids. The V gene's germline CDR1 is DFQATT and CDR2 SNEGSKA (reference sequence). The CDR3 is CCAREERGLTTDTQYF. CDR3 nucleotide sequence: TGCTGTGCTAGAGAGGAAAGGGGACTAACCACAGATACGCAGTATTTT.

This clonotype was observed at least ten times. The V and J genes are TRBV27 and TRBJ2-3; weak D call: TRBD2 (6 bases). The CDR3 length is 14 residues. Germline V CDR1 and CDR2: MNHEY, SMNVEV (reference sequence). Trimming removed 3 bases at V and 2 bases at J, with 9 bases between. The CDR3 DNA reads TGTGCCAGCAGTTTGGAGGGATCCACAGATACGCAGTATTTT. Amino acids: CASSLEGSTDTQYF.

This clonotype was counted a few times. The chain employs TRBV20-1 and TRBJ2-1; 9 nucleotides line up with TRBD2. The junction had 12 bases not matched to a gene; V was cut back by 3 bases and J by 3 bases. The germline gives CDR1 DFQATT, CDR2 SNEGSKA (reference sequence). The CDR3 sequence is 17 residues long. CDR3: CSASLRGGIRDYNEQFF. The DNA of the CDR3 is TGCAGTGCTAGTTTGCGGGGGGGCATCAGGGACTACAATGAGCAGTTCTTC.

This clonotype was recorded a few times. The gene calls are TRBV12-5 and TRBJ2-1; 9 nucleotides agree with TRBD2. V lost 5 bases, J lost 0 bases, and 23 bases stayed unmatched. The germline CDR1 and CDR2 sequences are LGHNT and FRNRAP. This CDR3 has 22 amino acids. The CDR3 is CASGVTQPGTSSIRNSYNEQFF. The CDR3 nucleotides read TGTGCTAGTGGTGTTACTCAACCCGGGACTAGCTCTATACGTAACTCCTACAATGAGCAGTTCTTC.

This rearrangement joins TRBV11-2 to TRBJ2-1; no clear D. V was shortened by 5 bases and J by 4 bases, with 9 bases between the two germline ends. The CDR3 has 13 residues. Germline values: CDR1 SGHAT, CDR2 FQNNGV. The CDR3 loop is CASSHQIYNEQFF. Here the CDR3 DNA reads TGTGCCAGCAGCCACCAGATATACAATGAGCAGTTCTTC.

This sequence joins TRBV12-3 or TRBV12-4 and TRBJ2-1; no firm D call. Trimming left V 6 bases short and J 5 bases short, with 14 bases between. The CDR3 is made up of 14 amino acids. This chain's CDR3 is CASRPLRLDNEQFF. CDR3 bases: TGTGCCAGCAGGCCGCTGCGGCTCGACAATGAGCAGTTCTTC.